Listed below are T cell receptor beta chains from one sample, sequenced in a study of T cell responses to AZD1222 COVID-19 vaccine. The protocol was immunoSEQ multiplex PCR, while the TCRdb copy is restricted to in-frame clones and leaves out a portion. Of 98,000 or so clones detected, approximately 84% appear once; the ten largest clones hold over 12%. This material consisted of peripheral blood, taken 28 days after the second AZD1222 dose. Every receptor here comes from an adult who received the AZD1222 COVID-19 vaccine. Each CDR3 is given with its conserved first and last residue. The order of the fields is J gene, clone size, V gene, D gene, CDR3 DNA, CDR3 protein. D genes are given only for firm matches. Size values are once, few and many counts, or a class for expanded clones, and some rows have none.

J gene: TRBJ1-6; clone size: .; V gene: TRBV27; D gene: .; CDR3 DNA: TGTGCCAGCAGTTTAGGGTACAGCCGAAATAATTCACCCCTCCACTTT; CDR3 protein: CASSLGYSRNNSPLHF
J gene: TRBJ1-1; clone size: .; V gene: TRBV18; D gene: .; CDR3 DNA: TGTGCCAGCTCACCAGTCGAGGGGGTGAACACTGAAGCTTTCTTT; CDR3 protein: CASSPVEGVNTEAFF
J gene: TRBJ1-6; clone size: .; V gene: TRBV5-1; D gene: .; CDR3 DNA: TGCGCCAGCAGCATTCAACGACAGAATTCACCCCTCCACTTT; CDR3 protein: CASSIQRQNSPLHF
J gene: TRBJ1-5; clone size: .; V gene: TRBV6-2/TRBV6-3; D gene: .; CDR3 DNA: TGTGCCAGCAGTTATCGCAAGGTCAGGGACGGTCAGCCCCAGCATTTT; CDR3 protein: CASSYRKVRDGQPQHF
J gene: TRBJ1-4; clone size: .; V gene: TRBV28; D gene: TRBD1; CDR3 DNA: TGTGCCAGCAGTCCCCCGACAGGGGGGTCTGAAAAACTGTTTTTT; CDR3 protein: CASSPPTGGSEKLFF
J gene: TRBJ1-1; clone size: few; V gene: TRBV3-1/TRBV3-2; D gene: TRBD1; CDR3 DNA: TGTGCCAGCAGCCGACAGGGTTCAAACTCTGGCACTGAAGCTTTCTTT; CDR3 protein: CASSRQGSNSGTEAFF
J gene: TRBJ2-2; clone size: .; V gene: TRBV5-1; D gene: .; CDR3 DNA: TGCGCCAGCAGCTTGGAACAGCCCAACACCGGGGAGCTGTTTTTT; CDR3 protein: CASSLEQPNTGELFF
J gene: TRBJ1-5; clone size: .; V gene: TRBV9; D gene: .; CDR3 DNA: TGTGCCAGCAGCGTGGGGGGGGGACAGCCCCAGCATTTT; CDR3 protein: CASSVGGGQPQHF
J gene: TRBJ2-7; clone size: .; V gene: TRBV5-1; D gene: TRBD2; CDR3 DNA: TGCGCCAGCAGCCCCGGGACTAGCGGGAGGTTGGAGCAGTACTTC; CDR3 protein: CASSPGTSGRLEQYF
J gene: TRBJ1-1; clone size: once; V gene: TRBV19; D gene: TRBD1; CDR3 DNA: TGTGCCAGTAGCGTGACAGGGGGCGAAGCTTTCTTT; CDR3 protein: CASSVTGGEAFF
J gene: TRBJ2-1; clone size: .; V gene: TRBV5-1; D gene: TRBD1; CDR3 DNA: TGCGCCAGCGGTTTTGACAGGGGGGTCGATGAGCAGTTCTTC; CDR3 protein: CASGFDRGVDEQFF
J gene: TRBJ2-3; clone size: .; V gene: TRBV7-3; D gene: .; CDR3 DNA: TGTGCCAGCAGCTTAATCCTCCGAGATACGCAGTATTTT; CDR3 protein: CASSLILRDTQYF
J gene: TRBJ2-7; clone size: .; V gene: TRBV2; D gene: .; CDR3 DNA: TGTGCCAGCAGCGTAAGTCAGGGACCCTACGAGCAGTACTTC; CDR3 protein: CASSVSQGPYEQYF
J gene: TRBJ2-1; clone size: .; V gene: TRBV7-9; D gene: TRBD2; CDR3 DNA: TGTGCCAGCAGTTCCCAGACTAGCGGGAATTCGATTACGGAGCAGTTCTTC; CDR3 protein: CASSSQTSGNSITEQFF
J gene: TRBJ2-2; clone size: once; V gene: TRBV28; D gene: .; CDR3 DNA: TGTGCCAGCAATCAGGGGGGGAACACCGGGGAGCTGTTTTTT; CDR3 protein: CASNQGGNTGELFF
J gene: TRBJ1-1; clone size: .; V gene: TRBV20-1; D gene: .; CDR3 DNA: TGCAGTGCTAGAGATGGCAACGGGGCTTTCTTT; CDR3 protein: CSARDGNGAFF
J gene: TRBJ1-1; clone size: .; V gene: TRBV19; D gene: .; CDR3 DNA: TGTGCCAGTAGTAGCCACCCCCCGGGGAACACTGAAGCTTTCTTT; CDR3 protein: CASSSHPPGNTEAFF
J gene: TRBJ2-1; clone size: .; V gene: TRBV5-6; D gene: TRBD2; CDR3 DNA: TGTGCCAGCAGCCACGGGACTAGCGGTTACAATGAGCAGTTCTTC; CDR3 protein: CASSHGTSGYNEQFF
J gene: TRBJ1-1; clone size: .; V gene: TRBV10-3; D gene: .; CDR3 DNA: TGTGCCATCAGCCCGACACCTGTGAACACTGAAGCTTTCTTT; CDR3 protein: CAISPTPVNTEAFF
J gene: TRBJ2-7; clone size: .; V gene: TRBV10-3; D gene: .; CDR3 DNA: TGTGCCATCAGGCCCCCAGGGGCCGAGCAGTACTTC; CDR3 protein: CAIRPPGAEQYF
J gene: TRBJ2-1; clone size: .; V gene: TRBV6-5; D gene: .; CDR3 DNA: TGTGCCAGCAGGCCGCCGGCGCGGGGATACAATGAGCAGTTCTTC; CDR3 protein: CASRPPARGYNEQFF
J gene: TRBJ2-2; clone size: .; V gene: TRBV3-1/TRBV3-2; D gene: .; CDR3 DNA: TGTGCCAGCAGCCTCTGGGGGAGGAACACCGGGGAGCTGTTTTTT; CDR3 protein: CASSLWGRNTGELFF
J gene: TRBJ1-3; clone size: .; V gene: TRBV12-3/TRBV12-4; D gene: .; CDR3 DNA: TGTGCCAGCAGTTTTCAGGAGAACACCATATATTTT; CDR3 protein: CASSFQENTIYF
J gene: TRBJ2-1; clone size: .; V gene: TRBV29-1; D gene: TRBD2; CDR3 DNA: TGCAGCGCCGGGGGGGAAGCGGGACGGTCCTACAATGAGCAGTTCTTC; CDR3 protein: CSAGGEAGRSYNEQFF
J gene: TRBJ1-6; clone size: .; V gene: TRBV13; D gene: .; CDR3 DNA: TGTGCCAGCAGCTTAGTGGCCGGGGGAAATTCACCCCTCCACTTT; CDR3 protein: CASSLVAGGNSPLHF
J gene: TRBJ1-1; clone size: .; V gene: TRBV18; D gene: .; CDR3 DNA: TGTGCCAGCTCACCGAACAGGGCCACCATGAACACTGAAGCTTTCTTT; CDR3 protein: CASSPNRATMNTEAFF
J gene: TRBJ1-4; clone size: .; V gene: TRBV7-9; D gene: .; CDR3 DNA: TGTGCCAGCAGGGCTTCGGGGATTAATGAAAAACTGTTTTTT; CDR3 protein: CASRASGINEKLFF
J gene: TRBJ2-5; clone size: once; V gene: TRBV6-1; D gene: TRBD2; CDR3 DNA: TGTGCCAGCAGTGAAGGCGGGGGGGTCGAGACCCAGTACTTC; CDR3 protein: CASSEGGGVETQYF
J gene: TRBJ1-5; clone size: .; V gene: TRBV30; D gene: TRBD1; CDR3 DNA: TGTGCCTGGAGTAGGGGACAGGGGCATCAGCCCCAGCATTTT; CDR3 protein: CAWSRGQGHQPQHF